Shown below are 20 T cell receptor beta chains from a single sample sequenced in a study of lymphopenia after photon versus proton radiotherapy (dated by TCRdb to between 2018 and 2021). The protocol used for the library was the immunoSEQ multiplex PCR assay. TCRdb retrieved this table from immuneACCESS and kept in-frame rearrangements only. Not all clones are present; in checked studies, unresolved V genes account for under half, and no reason is known for the remainder. In this sample the table shows around 160,000 clones, 80% to 90% of which occur a single time. The ten largest clonotypes hold roughly 4.7% of the sample. The sample was peripheral blood, taken from a patient treated with photon-based radiotherapy. The receptors shown here come from a man aged 45 to 65 with gastric cancer.

V gene TRBV6-6 combines with J gene TRBJ1-4; D is undetermined. CDR1 is MNHNY, CDR2 SVGAGI, per germline (reference sequence). This CDR3 spans 15 amino acids. Trimming removed 0 bases from V and 3 bases from J, with 8 bases in between. Written as DNA, the CDR3 is TGTGCCAGCAGTTACTCAGGGATACCTAATGAAAAACTGTTTTTT. This codes for CASSYSGIPNEKLFF.

The chain couples TRBV7-2 to TRBJ1-5, with D possibly being TRBD1 (6 bases). Germline assignment: CDR1 SGHTA and CDR2 FQGNSA. There are 15 residues in the CDR3. V gave up 5 bases and J gave up 4 bases, with 15 bases separating them. CDR3: CASSLAGQLNQPQHF. DNA of the CDR3: TGTGCCAGCAGCCTGGCCGGACAGCTTAATCAGCCCCAGCATTTT.

The J gene is TRBJ2-7, the V gene TRBV7-8; D might be TRBD2 (5 bases). This CDR3 is 15 amino acids long. The V gene's germline CDR1 is SGHVS and CDR2 FQNEAQ. V shed 4 bases and J shed 0 bases, with 13 bases lying between them. CDR3 in amino acids: CASSSPPRGSYEQYF. DNA of the CDR3: TGTGCCAGCAGCTCCCCTCCTCGGGGCTCCTACGAGCAGTACTTC. The whole variable domain, remainder taken from reference TRBV7-8 and TRBJ2-7, is GAGVSQSPRYKVAKRGQDVALRCDPISGHVSLFWYQQALGQGPEFLTYFQNEAQLDKSGLPSDRFFAERPEGSVSTLKIQRTQQEDSAVYLCASSSPPRGSYEQYFGPGTRLTVT.

The chain combines TRBV6-4 with TRBJ2-6; D unclear. CDR1 is MRHNA and CDR2 is SNTAGT in the germline V gene. The CDR3 has 14 residues. V lost 4 bases to trimming and J lost 3 bases, with 7 bases between them. This CDR3 is CASSGPDGANVLTF. The CDR3 region has the DNA TGTGCCAGCAGTGGACCTGATGGGGCCAACGTCCTGACTTTC.

This sequence joins TRBV30 and TRBJ1-1; D is undetermined. The germline V gene has CDR1 GTSNPN and CDR2 SVGIG (reference sequence). Trimming left V 0 bases short and J 2 bases short, with 7 bases between. The CDR3 contains 13 residues. CDR3 DNA sequence: TGTGCCTGGAGTGTCCGGGAAAACACTGAAGCTTTCTTT. This gives the protein CAWSVRENTEAFF.

In its sample, this clone was seen once. The chain carries TRBV29-1 and TRBJ1-2, with D possibly being TRBD1 (6 bases). The CDR3 is 14 residues long. V shed 1 base and J shed 4 bases, with 13 bases lying between them. Per the germline V gene, CDR1 is SQVTM and CDR2 is ANQGSEA. CDR3 DNA: TGCAGCGTTGAAGCTGGGGGGGCCTCCTATGGCTACACCTTC. It codes for CSVEAGGASYGYTF.

The chain has TRBV5-1 and TRBJ2-5, with D unclear. From germline, CDR1 is SGHRS and CDR2 YFSETQ. The CDR3 is made up of 14 amino acids. V lost 4 bases and J lost 2, with 12 bases in between. The DNA for the CDR3 is TGCGCCAGCAGCAAGTCCGGGCCTCAAGAGACCCAGTACTTC. This codes for CASSKSGPQETQYF.

V is TRBV5-6 and J is TRBJ1-1; 8 bases fit TRBD1. The CDR3 length is 14 residues. CDR1 is SGHDT, CDR2 YYEEEE, per germline. With V trimmed by 5 bases and J by 1 base, 4 bases remained unmatched. In DNA form, the CDR3 reads TGTGCCAGCAGGGAGGGGACAGGGAACACTGAAGCTTTCTTT. Translated, it gives CASREGTGNTEAFF.

This chain connects TRBV28 to TRBJ1-4, with TRBD1 identical over 7 bases. Trimming at V came to 5 bases and at J to 6 bases, leaving 6 bases not matched to a gene. Germline assignment: CDR1 MDHEN and CDR2 SYDVKM. The CDR3 extends over 14 amino acids. In DNA, the CDR3 is TGTGCCAGCAGTCAGAGGAGGGGGCATGAAAAACTGTTTTTT. Translated: CASSQRRGHEKLFF.

The V call is TRBV5-1, the J call TRBJ2-5; D is perhaps TRBD1 or TRBD2 (5 bases each). Germline values: CDR1 SGHRS, CDR2 YFSETQ. The V end was cut by 0 bases, the J end by 2 bases, with 14 bases between. The CDR3 covers 16 residues. CDR3: CASSLAVGTAQETQYF. In nucleotides, the CDR3 is TGCGCCAGCAGCTTGGCCGTAGGGACGGCTCAAGAGACCCAGTACTTC.

J is TRBJ1-5 and V is TRBV2, with TRBD1 matching 7 bases. Germline CDR1 SNHLY, CDR2 FYNNEI. J was trimmed by 7 bases and V by 7 bases; bases with no gene match: 13. The CDR3 loop spans 15 amino acids. The CDR3 region has the DNA TGTGCCAGCAAGGGCAATGACAGGGTCGGCCAGCCCCAGCATTTT. Translating gives CASKGNDRVGQPQHF.

The chain carries TRBV4-1 and TRBJ1-1; D is ambiguous. V was trimmed by 1 base and J by 1 base, leaving 7 bases between them. CDR3 length: 14 amino acids. Germline CDR1 MGHRA, CDR2 YSYEKL. The CDR3 coding sequence is TGCGCCAGCAGCCAAGTAATGGAGAACACTGAAGCTTTCTTT. This translates into CASSQVMENTEAFF.

A single count supports this clone. This chain uses TRBV19 with TRBJ2-7, with 7 bases fitting TRBD2. Germline V CDR1 and CDR2: LNHDA, SQIVND (reference sequence). The V and J ends lost 10 bases and 0 bases, in that order; junction bases with no gene match: 9. CDR3 length: 14 residues. The CDR3 spells CATSSGLSSYEQYF. CDR3 sequence (DNA): TGTGCCACTTCTAGCGGTCTGAGCTCCTACGAGCAGTACTTC.

The rearrangement joins TRBV6-1 to TRBJ1-2; D is possibly TRBD1 (5 bases). V was cut by 7 bases and J by 5 bases, with 20 bases left in between. The CDR3 sequence is 15 residues long. CDR1 is MNHNS, CDR2 SASEGT, per germline. The CDR3 here is CASTEASGLRYGYTF. In DNA form, the CDR3 reads TGTGCCAGCACCGAAGCCTCAGGGCTTCGGTATGGCTACACCTTC.

This chain uses TRBV28 with TRBJ1-2; TRBD1 is a possible D gene (5 bases). The CDR3 is 15 amino acids. The germline CDR1 and CDR2 sequences are MDHEN and SYDVKM. Deletions cut 5 bases from V and 0 bases from J, with 13 bases between. The CDR3 sequence: CASSTIGRANYGYTF. The CDR3 DNA is TGTGCCAGCAGTACTATAGGCAGGGCTAACTATGGCTACACCTTC.

The rearrangement links TRBV6-5 to TRBJ1-1, with 7 bases that match TRBD1. V was clipped by 7 bases and J by 7 bases; unmatched bases: 9. This CDR3 has 13 amino acids. The germline V gene encodes CDR1 MNHEY and CDR2 SVGAGI. CDR3: CASTKTGRREAFF. For the CDR3, the DNA is TGTGCCAGCACCAAGACAGGGCGACGTGAAGCTTTCTTT.

This clone was picked up a small number of times. This sequence joins TRBV19 and TRBJ1-1; 8 nucleotides line up with TRBD1. V gave up 4 bases and J gave up 8 bases; unmatched junction bases: 9. The CDR3 sequence is 14 residues long. The germline V gene has CDR1 LNHDA and CDR2 SQIVND (reference sequence). CDR3 protein: CASSTGQGLREAFF. DNA of the CDR3: TGTGCCAGTAGTACCGGACAGGGCCTTAGGGAAGCTTTCTTT.

This chain connects TRBV19 to TRBJ2-5, with 16 positions matching TRBD2. In germline, CDR1 is LNHDA, CDR2 SQIVND (reference sequence). The CDR3 contains 16 residues. V trimming: 10 bases; J trimming: 5 bases; junction bases outside the gene matches: 10. The CDR3 coding sequence is TGTGCCACCACCGGGACTAGCGGGAGGGCTCGGGAGACCCAGTACTTC. Its translation is CATTGTSGRARETQYF.

The V gene is TRBV6-1, the J gene TRBJ2-6; TRBD1 agrees at 9 bases. The CDR3 runs 18 residues. Germline assignment: CDR1 MNHNS and CDR2 SASEGT. Trimming cost V 6 bases and J 0 bases; bases outside gene matches: 9. The CDR3 nucleotides read TGTGCCAGCAGAGAACTGGGACAGGGCAGCTCTGGGGCCAACGTCCTGACTTTC. This encodes CASRELGQGSSGANVLTF.

The V call is TRBV7-2, the J call TRBJ1-3, with D perhaps TRBD1 (5 bases). Per germline, CDR1 SGHTA and CDR2 FQGNSA. V lost 1 base and J 0 bases, leaving 16 bases between the germline ends. This CDR3 is 18 amino acids long. Here the CDR3 DNA reads TGTGCCAGCAGCTTAGGAGCTTACAGGCGGATCTCTGGAAACACCATATATTTT. Translating it yields CASSLGAYRRISGNTIYF. Full variable domain (missing parts from reference TRBV7-2 and TRBJ1-3): GAGVSQSPSNKVTEKGKDVELRCDPISGHTALYWYRQSLGQGLEFLIYFQGNSAPDKSGLPSDRFSAERTGGSVSTLTIQRTQQEDSAVYLCASSLGAYRRISGNTIYFGEGSWLTVV.